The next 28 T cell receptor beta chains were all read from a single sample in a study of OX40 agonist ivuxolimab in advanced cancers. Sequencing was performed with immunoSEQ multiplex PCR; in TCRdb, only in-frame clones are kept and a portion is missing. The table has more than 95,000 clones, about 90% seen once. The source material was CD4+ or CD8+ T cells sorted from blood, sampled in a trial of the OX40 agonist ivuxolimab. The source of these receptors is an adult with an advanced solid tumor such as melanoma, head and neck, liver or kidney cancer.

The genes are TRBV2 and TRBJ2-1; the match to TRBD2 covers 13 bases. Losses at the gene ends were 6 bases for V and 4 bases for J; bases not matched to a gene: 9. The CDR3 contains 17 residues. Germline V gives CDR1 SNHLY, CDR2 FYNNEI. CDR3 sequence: CASRGTSGIPHYNEQFF. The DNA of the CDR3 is TGTGCCAGCAGAGGGACTAGCGGGATTCCTCATTACAATGAGCAGTTCTTC.

The CDR3 region is CASSFGTGSYEQYF. DNA of the CDR3: TGTGCCAGCAGCTTCGGGACAGGCTCCTACGAGCAGTACTTC. The chain employs TRBV9 and TRBJ2-7, with 8 nucleotides matching TRBD1. Trimming removed 4 bases from V and 0 bases from J; junction bases left unmatched: 3. The CDR3 totals 14 residues. Germline values: CDR1 SGDLS, CDR2 YYNGEE.

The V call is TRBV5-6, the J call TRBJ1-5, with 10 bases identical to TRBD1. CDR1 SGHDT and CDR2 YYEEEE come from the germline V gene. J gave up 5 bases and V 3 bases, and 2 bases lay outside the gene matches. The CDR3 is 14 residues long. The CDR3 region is CASSWGTGDQPQHF. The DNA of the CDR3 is TGTGCCAGCAGCTGGGGGACAGGGGATCAGCCCCAGCATTTT.

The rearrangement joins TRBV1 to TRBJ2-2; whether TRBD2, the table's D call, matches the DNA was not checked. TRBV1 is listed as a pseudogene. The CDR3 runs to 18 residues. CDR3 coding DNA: TGCACCAGCAGCCAAGATCTAGCGGGAGAGGGGGGAACCGGGGAGCTGTTTTTT. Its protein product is CTSSQDLAGEGGTGELFF.

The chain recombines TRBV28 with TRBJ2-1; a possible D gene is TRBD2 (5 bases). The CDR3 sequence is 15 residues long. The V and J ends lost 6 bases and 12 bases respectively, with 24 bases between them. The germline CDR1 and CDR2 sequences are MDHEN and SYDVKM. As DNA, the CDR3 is TGTGCCAGCAGCAACCCGGGAATCACCTTAGATAGGCAGTTCTTC. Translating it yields CASSNPGITLDRQFF. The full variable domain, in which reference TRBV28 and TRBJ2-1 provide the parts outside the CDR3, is DVKVTQSSRYLVKRTGEKVFLECVQDMDHENMFWYRQDPGLGLRLIYFSYDVKMKEKGDIPEGYSVSREKKERFSLILESASTNQTSMYLCASSNPGITLDRQFFGPGTRLTVL.

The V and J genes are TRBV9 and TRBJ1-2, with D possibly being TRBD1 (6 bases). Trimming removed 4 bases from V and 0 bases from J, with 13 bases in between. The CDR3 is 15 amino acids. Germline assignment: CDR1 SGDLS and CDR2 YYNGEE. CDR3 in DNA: TGTGCCAGCAGCCCCTCAGGACAGCCTAACTATGGCTACACCTTC. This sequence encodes CASSPSGQPNYGYTF.

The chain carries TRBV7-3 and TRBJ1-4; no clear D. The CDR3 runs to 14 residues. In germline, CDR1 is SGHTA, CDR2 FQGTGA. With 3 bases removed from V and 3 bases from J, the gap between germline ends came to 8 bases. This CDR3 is CASSFRGPNEKLFF. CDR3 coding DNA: TGTGCCAGCAGCTTCCGGGGTCCTAATGAAAAACTGTTTTTT.

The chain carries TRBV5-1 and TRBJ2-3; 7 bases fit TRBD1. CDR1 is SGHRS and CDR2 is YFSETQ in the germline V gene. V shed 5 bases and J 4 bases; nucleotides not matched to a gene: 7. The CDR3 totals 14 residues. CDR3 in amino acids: CASRQGVLSDTQYF. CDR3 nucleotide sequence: TGCGCCAGCAGGCAGGGGGTCCTATCAGATACGCAGTATTTT.

The DNA of the CDR3 is TGTGCCAGCAGCCAAGACAACTGGACAGGGCGAGAGACCCAGTACTTC. It encodes CASSQDNWTGRETQYF. V gene TRBV14 combines with J gene TRBJ2-5; 8 positions match TRBD1. The ends lost 0 bases at V and 4 bases at J; junction bases unmatched: 7. The germline V gene encodes CDR1 SGHDN and CDR2 FVKESK. This CDR3 has 16 residues.

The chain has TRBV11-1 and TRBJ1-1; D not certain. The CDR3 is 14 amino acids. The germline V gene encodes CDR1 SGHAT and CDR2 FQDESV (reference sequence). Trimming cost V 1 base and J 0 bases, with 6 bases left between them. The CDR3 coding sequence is TGTGCCAGCAGCTTAGAACGGATGAACACTGAAGCTTTCTTT. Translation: CASSLERMNTEAFF. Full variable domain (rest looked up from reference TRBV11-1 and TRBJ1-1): EAEVAQSPRYKITEKSQAVAFWCDPISGHATLYWYRQILGQGPELLVQFQDESVVDDSQLPKDRFSAERLKGVDSTLKIQPAELGDSAMYLCASSLERMNTEAFFGQGTRLTVV.

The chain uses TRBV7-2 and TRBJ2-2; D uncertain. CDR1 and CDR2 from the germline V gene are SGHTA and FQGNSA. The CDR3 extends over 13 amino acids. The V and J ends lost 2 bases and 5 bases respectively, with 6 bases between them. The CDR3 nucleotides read TGTGCCAGCAGCTTATTACGGACCGGGGAGCTGTTTTTT. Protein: CASSLLRTGELFF.

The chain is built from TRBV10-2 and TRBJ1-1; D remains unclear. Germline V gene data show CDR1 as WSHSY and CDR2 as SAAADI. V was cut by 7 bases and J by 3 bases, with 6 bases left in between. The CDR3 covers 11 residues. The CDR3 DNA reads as TGCGCCAGCACCTCTTACACTGAAGCTTTCTTT. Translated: CASTSYTEAFF.

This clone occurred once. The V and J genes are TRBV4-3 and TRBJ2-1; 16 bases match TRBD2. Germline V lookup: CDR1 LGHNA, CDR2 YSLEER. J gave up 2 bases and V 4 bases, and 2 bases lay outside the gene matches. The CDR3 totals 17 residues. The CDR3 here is CASSRGTSGRAYNEQFF. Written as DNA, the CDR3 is TGCGCCAGCAGCCGCGGGACTAGCGGGAGGGCCTACAATGAGCAGTTCTTC.

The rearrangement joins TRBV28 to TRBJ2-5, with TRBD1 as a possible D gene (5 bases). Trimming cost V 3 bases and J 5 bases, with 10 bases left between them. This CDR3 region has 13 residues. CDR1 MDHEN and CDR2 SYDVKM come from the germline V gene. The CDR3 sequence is CASSFQGRETQYF. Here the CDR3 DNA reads TGTGCCAGCAGTTTTCAGGGCCGGGAGACCCAGTACTTC.

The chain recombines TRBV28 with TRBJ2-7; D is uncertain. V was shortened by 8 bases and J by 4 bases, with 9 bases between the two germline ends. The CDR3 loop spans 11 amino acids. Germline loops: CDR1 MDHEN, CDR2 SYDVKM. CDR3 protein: CASGPGYEQYF. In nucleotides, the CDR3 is TGTGCCAGCGGACCCGGATACGAGCAGTACTTC.

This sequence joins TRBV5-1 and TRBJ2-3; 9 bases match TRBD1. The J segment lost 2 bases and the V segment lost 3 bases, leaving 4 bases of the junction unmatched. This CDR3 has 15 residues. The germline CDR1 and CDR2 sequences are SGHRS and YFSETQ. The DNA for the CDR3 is TGCGCCAGCAGCTCGGGACAGGGCAACACAGATACGCAGTATTTT. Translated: CASSSGQGNTDTQYF. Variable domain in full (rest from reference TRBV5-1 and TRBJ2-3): KAGVTQTPRYLIKTRGQQVTLSCSPISGHRSVSWYQQTPGQGLQFLFEYFSETQRNKGNFPGRFSGRQFSNSRSEMNVSTLELGDSALYLCASSSGQGNTDTQYFGPGTRLTVL.

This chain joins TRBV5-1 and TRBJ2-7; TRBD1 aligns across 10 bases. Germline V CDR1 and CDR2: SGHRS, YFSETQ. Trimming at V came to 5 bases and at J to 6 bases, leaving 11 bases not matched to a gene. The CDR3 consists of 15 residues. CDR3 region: CASSTPGTGESEQYF. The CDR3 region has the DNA TGCGCCAGCAGTACCCCCGGGACAGGGGAAAGCGAGCAGTACTTC.

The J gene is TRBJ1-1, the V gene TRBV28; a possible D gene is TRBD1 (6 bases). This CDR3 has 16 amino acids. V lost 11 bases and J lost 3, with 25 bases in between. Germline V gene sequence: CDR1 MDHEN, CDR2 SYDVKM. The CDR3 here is CASPPSGARGDTEAFF. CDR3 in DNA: TGTGCCTCACCCCCCTCGGGGGCGCGTGGGGACACTGAAGCTTTCTTT.

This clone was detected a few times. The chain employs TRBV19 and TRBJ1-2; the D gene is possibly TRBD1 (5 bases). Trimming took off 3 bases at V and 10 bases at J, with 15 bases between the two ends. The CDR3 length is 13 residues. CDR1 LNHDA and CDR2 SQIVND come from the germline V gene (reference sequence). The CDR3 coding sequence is TGTGCCAGTAGTATCGACAGCGCCGGTAACTACACCTTC. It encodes CASSIDSAGNYTF.

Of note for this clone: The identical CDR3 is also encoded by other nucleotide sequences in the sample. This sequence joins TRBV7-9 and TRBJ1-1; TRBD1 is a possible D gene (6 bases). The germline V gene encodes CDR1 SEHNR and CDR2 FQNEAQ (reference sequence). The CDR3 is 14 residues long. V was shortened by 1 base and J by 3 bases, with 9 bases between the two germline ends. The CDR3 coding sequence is TGTGCCAGCAGCTTAGGGACAGCGGACACTGAAGCTTTCTTT. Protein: CASSLGTADTEAFF.

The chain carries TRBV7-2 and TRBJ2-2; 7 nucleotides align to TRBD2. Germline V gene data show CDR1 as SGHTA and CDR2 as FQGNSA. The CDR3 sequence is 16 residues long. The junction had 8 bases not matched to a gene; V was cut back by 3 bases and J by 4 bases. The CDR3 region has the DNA TGTGCCAGCAGCTTCGTGGGAGGGCCCGGCACCGGGGAGCTGTTTTTT. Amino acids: CASSFVGGPGTGELFF.

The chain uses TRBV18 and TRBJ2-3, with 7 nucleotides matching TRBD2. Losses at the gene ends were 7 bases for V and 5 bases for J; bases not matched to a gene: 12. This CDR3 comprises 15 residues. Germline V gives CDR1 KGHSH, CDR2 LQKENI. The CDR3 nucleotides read TGTGCCAGCTTGAAAAGCCGGACGGGAGGAGATACGCAGTATTTT. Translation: CASLKSRTGGDTQYF.

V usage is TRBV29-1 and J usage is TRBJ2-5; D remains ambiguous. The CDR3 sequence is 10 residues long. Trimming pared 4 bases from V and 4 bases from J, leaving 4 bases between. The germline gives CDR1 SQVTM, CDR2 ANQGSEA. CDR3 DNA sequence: TGCAGCGTTGGCCCAGAGACCCAGTACTTC. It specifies CSVGPETQYF.

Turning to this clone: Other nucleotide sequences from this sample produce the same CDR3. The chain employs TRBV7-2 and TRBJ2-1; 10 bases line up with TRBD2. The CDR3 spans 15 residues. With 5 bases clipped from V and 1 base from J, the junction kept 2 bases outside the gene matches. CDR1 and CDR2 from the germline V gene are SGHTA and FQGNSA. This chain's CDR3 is CASSPSGSSYNEQFF. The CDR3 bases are TGTGCCAGCAGCCCTAGCGGGAGTTCCTACAATGAGCAGTTCTTC.

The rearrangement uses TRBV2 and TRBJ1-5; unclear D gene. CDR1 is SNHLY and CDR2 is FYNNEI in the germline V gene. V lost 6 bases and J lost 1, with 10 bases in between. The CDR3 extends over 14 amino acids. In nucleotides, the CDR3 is TGTGCCAGCAGCCGAGACAAGAGCAATCAGCCCCAGCATTTT. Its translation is CASSRDKSNQPQHF.

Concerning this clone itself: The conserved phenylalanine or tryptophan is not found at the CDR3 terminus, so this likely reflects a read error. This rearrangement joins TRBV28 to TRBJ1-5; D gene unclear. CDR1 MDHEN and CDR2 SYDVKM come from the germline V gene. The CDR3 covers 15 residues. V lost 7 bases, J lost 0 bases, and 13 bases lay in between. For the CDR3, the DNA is TGTGCCAGCACCCGCAGTACGTATAGCAATCAGCCCCAGCATTCT. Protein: CASTRSTYSNQPQHS.

DNA of the CDR3: TGTGCCATCAGTGAGTCGACCGAACTCGGGCACTATGGCTACACCTTC. It encodes CAISESTELGHYGYTF. V gene TRBV10-3 combines with J gene TRBJ1-2; D remains ambiguous. V shed 0 bases and J shed 3 bases, with 14 bases lying between them. The CDR3 runs to 16 residues. Germline CDR1 ENHRY, CDR2 SYGVKD.

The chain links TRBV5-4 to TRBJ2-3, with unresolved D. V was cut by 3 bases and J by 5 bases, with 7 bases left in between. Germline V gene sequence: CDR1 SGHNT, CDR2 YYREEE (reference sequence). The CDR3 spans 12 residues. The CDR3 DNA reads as TGTGCCAGCAGCTCCATGGAAGATACGCAGTATTTT. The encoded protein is CASSSMEDTQYF.